A selection of T cell receptor beta chains follows, all from one sample in a study of resident and recirculating memory T cells in vitiligo. Sequenced by immunoSEQ multiplex PCR; TCRdb stores in-frame clones only, minus some. Among tens of thousands of clones listed, about 90% were seen once. The sequenced sample was blood. Receptor source: a male donor with vitiligo. Each CDR3 is given with its conserved first and last residue. D genes are given only for firm matches. Size is omitted from some rows. Given values are once, few, many or a class for expanded clones.

size	V	D	J	DNA	CDR3
.	TRBV6-5	TRBD1	TRBJ2-7	TGTGCCAGCAGTAGAGGACAGGGAACCTACGAGCAGTACTTC	CASSRGQGTYEQYF
.	TRBV4-3	.	TRBJ1-5	TGCGCCAGCAGCCCGGGCTGGGGAGGGGTGCAGCCCCAGCATTTT	CASSPGWGGVQPQHF
once	TRBV19	.	TRBJ2-2	TGTGCCAGTAAAACAGGGAACACCGGGGAGCTGTTTTTT	CASKTGNTGELFF
.	TRBV6-6	.	TRBJ2-5	TGTGCCAGCAGTTACGGAGGGACAGAAGAGACCCAGTACTTC	CASSYGGTEETQYF
.	TRBV2	.	TRBJ2-7	TGTGCCAGCAGTTCCCCTTTGGATCGCAGGGGCTCCTACGAGCAGTACTTC	CASSSPLDRRGSYEQYF
.	TRBV5-5	TRBD2	TRBJ2-2	TGTGCCAGCAGTCTAGCGGCGAACACCGGGGAGCTGTTTTTT	CASSLAANTGELFF
few	TRBV18	TRBD1	TRBJ2-1	TGTGCCAGCTCACCGGGACAGGTCAATGAGCAGTTCTTC	CASSPGQVNEQFF
.	TRBV18	.	TRBJ1-2	TGTGCCAGCTCACCTCAAGGACAGCATTATGGCTACACCTTC	CASSPQGQHYGYTF
.	TRBV6-5	TRBD1	TRBJ1-2	TGTGCCAGCAGTTACAACACAGGGGTCTATGGCTACACCTTC	CASSYNTGVYGYTF
.	TRBV19	TRBD2	TRBJ2-7	TGTGCCAGTACCCTGAGTGGCGGGAGCTCCTACGAGCAGTACTTC	CASTLSGGSSYEQYF
once	TRBV10-3	TRBD2	TRBJ2-1	TGTGCCACCGCGACTAGCGGGAGACCTGAGCAGTTCTTC	CATATSGRPEQFF
.	TRBV11-3	TRBD1	TRBJ2-5	TGTGCCAGCAGCTCGGTGACAGGGGGCGAGGAGACCCAGTACTTC	CASSSVTGGEETQYF
once	TRBV7-3	TRBD2	TRBJ2-6	TGTGCCAGCAGAGCCGGGACTAGTGGGGCCAACGTCCTGACTTTC	CASRAGTSGANVLTF
.	TRBV28	.	TRBJ1-4	TGTGCCAGCAGCGGCGGGGGACGGTATGAAAAACTGTTTTTT	CASSGGGRYEKLFF
once	TRBV6-6	TRBD1	TRBJ1-1	TGTGCCAGCAGTACCAACAGGGGGTACACTGAAGCTTTCTTT	CASSTNRGYTEAFF
.	TRBV11-2	.	TRBJ2-5	TGTGCCAGCAGCTTAGATCTGTTAAGGGGCCAGACCCAGTACTTC	CASSLDLLRGQTQYF